Shown below are 5 T cell receptor beta chains from a single sample sequenced in a study of cytomegalovirus exposure and HLA in healthy donors. In the PCR, 60 Vbeta and 13 Jbeta primers were used. Here immunoSEQ multiplex PCR was the method, and the copy in TCRdb shows in-frame clones only, minus some. The table includes roughly 240,000 clones, roughly 82% detected once. The sequenced sample consisted of PBMCs. Every receptor here comes from a woman in her 40s in good health and CMV-seropositive.

J is TRBJ1-2 and V is TRBV29-1; D uncertain. Between the trimmed V and J ends, which lost 6 bases and 1 base, there was a span of 15 bases. The CDR3 extends over 14 amino acids. Germline CDR1 SQVTM, CDR2 ANQGSEA. The CDR3 reads CSVATAGFNYGYTF. As DNA, the CDR3 is TGCAGCGTCGCAACGGCGGGTTTTAACTATGGCTACACCTTC.

V gene TRBV5-4 combines with J gene TRBJ2-3, with TRBD2 matching 7 bases. The V and J ends lost 4 bases and 3 bases, in that order; junction bases with no gene match: 11. The germline V gene has CDR1 SGHNT and CDR2 YYREEE (reference sequence). The CDR3 consists of 16 residues. CDR3 protein: CASSLSGLGQTDTQYF. DNA for the CDR3: TGTGCCAGCAGCCTATCAGGACTAGGCCAAACAGATACGCAGTATTTT.

This sequence joins TRBV5-6 and TRBJ1-5; D is uncertain. V was trimmed by 0 bases and J by 5 bases, leaving 12 bases between them. The germline CDR1 and CDR2 sequences are SGHDT and YYEEEE. CDR3 length: 15 amino acids. The CDR3 bases are TGTGCCAGCAGCTTGGGAGGGCTACTCGATCAGCCCCAGCATTTT. Translation: CASSLGGLLDQPQHF.

This clone appeared a few times. This rearrangement joins TRBV30 to TRBJ1-6; D might be TRBD1 (6 bases). The V end was cut by 5 bases, the J end by 7 bases, with 15 bases between. From germline, CDR1 is GTSNPN and CDR2 SVGIG (reference sequence). CDR3 length: 14 residues. The CDR3 DNA sequence: TGTGCCTGGGGGCAGGGGACACTGAATTCACCCCTCCACTTT. Residues: CAWGQGTLNSPLHF.

This clone was detected only a few times. The rearrangement links TRBV6-6 to TRBJ1-3, with D perhaps matching TRBD1 (5 bases). CDR3 length: 14 amino acids. V lost 2 bases, J lost 3 bases, and 8 bases lay in between. Germline CDR1 MNHNY, CDR2 SVGAGI (reference sequence). CDR3 loop: CASSYGTDGNTIYF. CDR3 nucleotides: TGTGCCAGCAGTTACGGGACTGATGGAAACACCATATATTTT.